What follows is one T cell receptor (beta chain) and its context. Authors' data handling: Nucleated cell counts were estimated from reference gene primer amplification. Measured with immunoSEQ multiplex PCR; TCRdb has only the in-frame clones, and not every one. V, J and clone size derive from that table, while D and trimming were established from the DNA sequence. The table has about 250,000 clones, approximately 92% seen once. The trim removed 2 bases at V and 5 bases at J, leaving 11 bases unmatched. CDR3 size: 17 residues. Germline V CDR1 and CDR2: SGDLS, YYNGEE. The data stem from a study of blood T cell repertoires in COVID-19. Study in general: The cDNA or gDNA used as material had been derived from T cells, B-cell-depleted T cells, or PBMCs.

In assigning cohorts, the study relied on participant-reported clinical history. The J gene is TRBJ2-2, the V gene TRBV9; 8 bases are shared with TRBD1. This receptor was identified in a woman aged 18-29 years who had recovered from COVID-19. Input material: PBMCs or T cells enriched from blood (not recorded which). The CDR3 sequence is CASSVLSDRGFTGELFF. CDR3 in DNA: TGTGCCAGCAGCGTCCTTTCAGACAGGGGCTTTACCGGGGAGCTGTTTTTT.